The clone carrying this T cell receptor (beta chain) was seen more than once but under ten times. Unique molecular identifiers were affixed to discrete cDNA molecules within the library. A single record per CDR3 protein comes from TCRdb applying MiXCR to the RACE reads. In the table there are under 100,000 distinct CDR3 sequences, about an eighth of which are singletons. The sample belongs to a study of human T cells and chemical hapten exposure. Study context: Diphenylcyclopropenone doses were given weekly to the scalps of patients across the approximately 25-week study.

Time point noted: patch test 2, 6 weeks after DPC sensitization. Noted treatment: therapeutic diphenylcyclopropenone sensitization with weekly scalp DPC. Sequencing used whole blood, obtained in connection with sensitization to the hapten diphenylcyclopropenone (DPC). The TCR was taken from a middle-aged woman with alopecia areata. Some clones in this sample may be carry-over from other donors' samples.

CDR3 DNA: TGTGCCAGCAAGGCCGGAGGGCTCCCGGGGCAATCACCCCTCCACTTT. It is translated as CASKAGGLPGQSPLHF. The V and J genes are TRBV12-3 or TRBV12-4 and TRBJ1-6; D perhaps matches TRBD1 (5 bases). The V end was cut by 7 bases, the J end by 10 bases, with 23 bases between. The CDR3 runs 16 residues.